This TCR beta chain was sequenced during a study of blood T cell repertoires in COVID-19. At the level of the study: Samples taken during acute and convalescent COVID-19 were collected in the United States, Italy and Spain. In each case, the material was cDNA or gDNA derived from T cells, B-cell-depleted T cells, or PBMCs.

TCRdb's table, derived via immunoSEQ multiplex PCR, lists solely in-frame clones and lacks some. The table includes around 260,000 clones, roughly 88% detected once. Germline CDR1 reads SNHLY; CDR2 reads FYNNEI. The CDR3 has 14 amino acids. The ends were cut back, 4 bases at V and 7 bases at J, with 14 bases in the middle. This clone came up a few times. The specimen sequenced was peripheral blood. The sequence was collected from a woman aged 30 to 39 with active or convalescent COVID-19. V usage is TRBV2 and J usage is TRBJ1-5; D is possibly TRBD1 (5 bases). DNA of the CDR3: TGTGCCAGCAGTGTAATGGGGCGAGACCAGCCCCAGCATTTT. It encodes CASSVMGRDQPQHF.